Sequencing of this T cell receptor beta chain was carried out in a study of blood T cell repertoires in COVID-19 (dated by TCRdb to 2018 to 2020). About the investigation overall: The collaborator samples originated in the United States, Italy and Spain and spanned the acute and convalescent phases of COVID-19. Nearly every sample came with metadata listing a de-identified subject ID, COVID-19 status, age in years and sex. Samples came from the ongoing ImmuneRACE study (first 160 participants) plus 1,254 subjects from 6 global collaborators. Deeply sampled blood TCRbeta repertoires from subjects exposed to, actively infected with, or recovered from COVID-19 were included in the dataset. HLA class I and class II types, where available, came from metadata supplied by the sample provider rather than from assay-based typing. A freely available public database, intended as a resource for researchers studying the immune response to SARS-CoV-2, is where the repertoires were released. The material from the prospective study consisted of cDNA or gDNA derived from T cells, B-cell-depleted T cells, or PBMCs.

TCRbeta CDR3 regions were amplified from genomic DNA by means of the immunoSEQ Assay, a bias-controlled multiplex PCR. As for the original processing: The number of nucleated cells in each sample was estimated by amplification of reference gene primers within the assay. To quantify the absolute abundance of each unique TCRbeta CDR3 rearrangement, sequence reads were collapsed and filtered. Productive Simpson clonality was computed per sample as the square root of Simpson's diversity index over productive rearrangements. What TCRdb holds here is the immuneACCESS table cut down to in-frame rearrangements. Part of the clones is not present; checked against another copy, under half of the missing clones reflect an unresolved V gene, and the others are unexplained. The V and J calls and clone size are taken from that table; D and trimming were inferred from the DNA. In all, the sample holds over 50,000 clones, and over 70% of those were seen once. The leading ten clones occupy 14% to 15% of the sample.

As concerns this clone: The antigen it recognizes is unknown. No quality values exist for individual bases; no much larger clone is one base distant.

Results and caveats for the whole study, not just this receptor: Clinical and demographic metadata were provided uncurated, with the amount varying by source and participant.

Each collaborating institution followed its own protocols to collect whole blood in K2EDTA tubes. For TCRbeta analysis, collaborators shipped samples in one of three forms: frozen whole blood, isolated PBMCs, or DNA extracted from either of those sample types. Inclusive of the bounding cysteine and phenylalanine, the CDR3 is 15 residues long. Only CDR3 DNA is held: 45 bases, read in frame from base 1. CDR1 MNHEY and CDR2 SVGAGI are derived from the germline V gene. The junction carries 17 bases between V and J, which are trimmed by 5 bases and 4 bases respectively. Sequences were obtained from peripheral blood. This chain joins TRBV6-5 to TRBJ1-1; TRBD1 is a possible D gene, resting on 6 matching bases. This receptor was obtained from a human donor with active or convalescent COVID-19. The donor label of this sample is uncertain. CDR3 protein: CASSMEWGTFTEAFF. The DNA sequence is TGTGCCAGCAGTATGGAGTGGGGGACATTCACTGAAGCTTTCTTT.